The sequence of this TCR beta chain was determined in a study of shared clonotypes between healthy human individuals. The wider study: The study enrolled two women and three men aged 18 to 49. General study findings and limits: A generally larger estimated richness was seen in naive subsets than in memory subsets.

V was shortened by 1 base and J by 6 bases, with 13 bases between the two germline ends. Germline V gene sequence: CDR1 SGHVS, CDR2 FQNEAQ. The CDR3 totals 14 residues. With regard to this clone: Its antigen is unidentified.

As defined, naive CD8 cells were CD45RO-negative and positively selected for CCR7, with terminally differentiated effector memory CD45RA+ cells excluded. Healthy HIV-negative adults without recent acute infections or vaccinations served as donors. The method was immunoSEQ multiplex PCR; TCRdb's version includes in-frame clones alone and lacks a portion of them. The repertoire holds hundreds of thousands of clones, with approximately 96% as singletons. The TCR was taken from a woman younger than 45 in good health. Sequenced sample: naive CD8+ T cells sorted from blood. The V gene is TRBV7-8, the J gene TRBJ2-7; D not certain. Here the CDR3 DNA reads TGTGCCAGCAGCTTAGAAAGGGCCTACTCCGAGCAGTACTTC. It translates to CASSLERAYSEQYF.